The sequence of this TCR beta chain was determined in a study of T cells after yellow fever vaccination. TCRdb ran MiXCR on the 5' RACE reads and lists one entry per CDR3 protein. Of about 350,000 distinct CDR3 sequences in the sample, 12% are singletons; the top ten hold roughly 3.1%. V was pared by 5 bases and J by 2 bases, with 5 bases of the junction left unmatched. Germline V gives CDR1 DFQATT, CDR2 SNEGSKA (reference sequence). The CDR3 runs 14 residues. The chain recombines TRBV20-1 with TRBJ1-4; 7 bases map to TRBD1. The clonotype comes from a man aged 18 to 29 who received the YFV17D yellow fever vaccine. The starting material was CD4+ T cells sorted from PBMCs, obtained 15 days after the yellow fever booster vaccination. The CDR3 DNA is TGCAGTGCTGGACAGGCGTCCACTAATGAAAAACTGTTTTTT. Its translation is CSAGQASTNEKLFF.